This T cell receptor beta chain was observed in a study of naive and memory T cell subsets. Study-level findings and limits: TCR abundance followed a power law differing between naive and memory subsets. Naive repertoires, especially CD8, held a few larger clonotypes, possibly memory cells re-expressing CD45RA. Over 85% of naive TCR sequences appeared only once, unlike memory subsets.

Both TRBC1 and TRBC2 were covered by a beta constant-region primer of two equimolar oligonucleotides. The ligated cDNA underwent four PCR rounds using SP2 and nested alpha and beta constant-region primers. One entry per CDR3 protein results from TCRdb running MiXCR on the UMI-ligation and nested PCR reads. The table records roughly 140,000 distinct CDR3 sequences, 15% to 20% of them present only once. From the second PCR step, alpha and beta chains were amplified apart. CMV status came from CD4+ T cell IFNgamma after overnight CMV lysate stimulation of fresh PBMCs. About this clonotype: The antigen remains undetermined.

The CDR3 contains 14 residues. The germline V gene encodes CDR1 SGHRS and CDR2 YFSETQ. V dropped 6 bases and J dropped 9; count of bases not matched to a gene: 11. Material for sequencing was naive CD8+ T cells from blood. This sequence joins TRBV5-1 and TRBJ2-1; 8 nucleotides agree with TRBD2. This TCR came from a human donor in good health. CDR3 sequence (DNA): TGCGCCAGCACCCTACTAGCGGAGGTTCGTGAGCAGTTCTTC. Translated, it gives CASTLLAEVREQFF.